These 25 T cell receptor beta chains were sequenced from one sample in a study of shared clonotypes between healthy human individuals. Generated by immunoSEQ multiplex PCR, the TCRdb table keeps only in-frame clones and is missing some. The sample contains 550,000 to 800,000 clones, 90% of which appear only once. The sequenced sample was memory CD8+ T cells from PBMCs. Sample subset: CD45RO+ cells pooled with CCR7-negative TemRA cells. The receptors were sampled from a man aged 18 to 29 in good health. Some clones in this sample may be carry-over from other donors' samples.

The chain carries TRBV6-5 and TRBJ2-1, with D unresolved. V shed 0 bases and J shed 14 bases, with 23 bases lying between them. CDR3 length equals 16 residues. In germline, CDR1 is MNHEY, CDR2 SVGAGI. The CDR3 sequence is CASSYSPLNSPPGEFF. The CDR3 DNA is TGTGCCAGCAGTTACTCCCCCTTAAATAGTCCCCCTGGGGAGTTCTTC.

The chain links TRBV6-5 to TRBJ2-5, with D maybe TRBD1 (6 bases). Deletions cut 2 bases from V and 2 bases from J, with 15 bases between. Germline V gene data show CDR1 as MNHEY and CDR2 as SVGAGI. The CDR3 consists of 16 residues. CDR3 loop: CASSYGPEGEQETQYF. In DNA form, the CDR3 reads TGTGCCAGCAGTTACGGGCCAGAGGGGGAACAAGAGACCCAGTACTTC.

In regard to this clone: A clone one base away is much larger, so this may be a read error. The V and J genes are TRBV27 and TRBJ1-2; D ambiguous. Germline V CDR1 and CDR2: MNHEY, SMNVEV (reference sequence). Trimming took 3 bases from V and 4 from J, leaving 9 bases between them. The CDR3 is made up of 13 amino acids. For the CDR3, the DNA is TGTGCCAGCAGTTTTGGTCAGGCCTATGGCTACACCTTC. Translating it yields CASSFGQAYGYTF.

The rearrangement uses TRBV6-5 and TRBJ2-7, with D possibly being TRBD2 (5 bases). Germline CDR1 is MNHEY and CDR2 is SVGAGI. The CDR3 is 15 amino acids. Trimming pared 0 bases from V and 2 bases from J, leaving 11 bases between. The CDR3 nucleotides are TGTGCCAGCAGTTACTCGAGGGCGTCTCCCTACGAGCAGTACTTC. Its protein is CASSYSRASPYEQYF.

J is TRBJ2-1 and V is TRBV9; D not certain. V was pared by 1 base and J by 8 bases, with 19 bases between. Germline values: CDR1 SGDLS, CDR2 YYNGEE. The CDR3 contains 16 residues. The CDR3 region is CASSVRPPVVRHEQFF. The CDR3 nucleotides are TGTGCCAGCAGCGTACGGCCCCCGGTCGTTCGCCATGAGCAGTTCTTC. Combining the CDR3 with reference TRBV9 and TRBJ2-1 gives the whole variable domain DSGVTQTPKHLITATGQRVTLRCSPRSGDLSVYWYQQSLDQGLQFLIQYYNGEERAKGNILERFSAQQFPDLHSELNLSSLELGDSALYFCASSVRPPVVRHEQFFGPGTRLTVL.

The CDR3 region is CSVGVTGDTQYF. For the CDR3, the DNA is TGCAGCGTGGGGGTCACAGGAGATACGCAGTATTTT. The chain is built from TRBV29-1 and TRBJ2-3; D is tentatively TRBD1 or TRBD2 (5 bases each). Germline CDR1 SQVTM, CDR2 ANQGSEA. V lost 6 bases to trimming and J lost 5 bases, with 12 bases between them. The CDR3 totals 12 residues.

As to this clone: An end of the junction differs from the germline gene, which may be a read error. The CDR3: CASSPYREISHEQYF. The CDR3 region has the DNA TGTGCCAGCAGCCCCTACCGGGAAATCTCCCACGAGCAGTACTTC. The V call is TRBV7-9, the J call TRBJ2-7; tentatively, D is TRBD2 (5 bases). The V gene's germline CDR1 is SEHNR and CDR2 FQNEAQ (reference sequence). This CDR3 region has 15 residues.

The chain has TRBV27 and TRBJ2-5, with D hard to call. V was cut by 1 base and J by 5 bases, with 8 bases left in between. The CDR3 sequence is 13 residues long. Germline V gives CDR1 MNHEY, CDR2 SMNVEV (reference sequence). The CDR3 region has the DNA TGTGCCAGCAGTTTATGGAGAGCCGAGACCCAGTACTTC. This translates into CASSLWRAETQYF.

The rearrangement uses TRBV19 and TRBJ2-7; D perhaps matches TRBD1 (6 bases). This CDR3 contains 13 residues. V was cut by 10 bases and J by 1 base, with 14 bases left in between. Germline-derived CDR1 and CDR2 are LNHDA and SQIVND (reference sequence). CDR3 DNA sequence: TGTGCCACCGGCGTCAGGGGATCCTACGAGCAGTACTTC. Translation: CATGVRGSYEQYF.

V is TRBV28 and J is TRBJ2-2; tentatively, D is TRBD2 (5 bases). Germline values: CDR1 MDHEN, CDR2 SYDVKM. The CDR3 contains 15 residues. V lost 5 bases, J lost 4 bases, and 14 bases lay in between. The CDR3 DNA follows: TGTGCCAGCAGTGAAGTCTTAGGGAGCACCGGGGAGCTGTTTTTT. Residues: CASSEVLGSTGELFF. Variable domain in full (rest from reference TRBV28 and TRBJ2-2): DVKVTQSSRYLVKRTGEKVFLECVQDMDHENMFWYRQDPGLGLRLIYFSYDVKMKEKGDIPEGYSVSREKKERFSLILESASTNQTSMYLCASSEVLGSTGELFFGEGSRLTVL.

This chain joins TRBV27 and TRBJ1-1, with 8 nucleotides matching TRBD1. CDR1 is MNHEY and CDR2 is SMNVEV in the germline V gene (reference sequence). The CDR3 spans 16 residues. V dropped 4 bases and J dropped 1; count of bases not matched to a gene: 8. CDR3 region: CASSSLDRGANTEAFF. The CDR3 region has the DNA TGTGCCAGCAGTTCGCTAGACAGGGGTGCGAACACTGAAGCTTTCTTT.

CDR3 region: CASSQGSAGTGYEQYF. CDR3 DNA: TGCGCCAGCAGCCAAGGGTCGGCGGGTACTGGTTACGAGCAGTACTTC. V gene TRBV4-1 combines with J gene TRBJ2-7; weak D call: TRBD2 (5 bases). V dropped 1 base and J dropped 4 bases, with 17 bases sitting between them. CDR3 size: 16 residues. Per germline, CDR1 MGHRA and CDR2 YSYEKL.

CDR3: CASSPGQGAWEQYF. In DNA, the CDR3 is TGTGCCAGCAGTCCGGGACAGGGGGCTTGGGAGCAGTACTTC. The J gene is TRBJ2-7, the V gene TRBV6-1; 12 bases match TRBD1. V gave up 5 bases and J gave up 7 bases; unmatched junction bases: 6. Germline assignment: CDR1 MNHNS and CDR2 SASEGT. The CDR3 loop spans 14 amino acids.

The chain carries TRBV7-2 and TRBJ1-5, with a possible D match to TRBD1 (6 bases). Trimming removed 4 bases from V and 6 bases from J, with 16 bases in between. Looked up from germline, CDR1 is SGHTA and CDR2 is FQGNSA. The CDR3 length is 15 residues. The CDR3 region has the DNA TGTGCCAGCAGCTCTAGACAGGATGTGGGTCAGCCCCAGCATTTT. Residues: CASSSRQDVGQPQHF.

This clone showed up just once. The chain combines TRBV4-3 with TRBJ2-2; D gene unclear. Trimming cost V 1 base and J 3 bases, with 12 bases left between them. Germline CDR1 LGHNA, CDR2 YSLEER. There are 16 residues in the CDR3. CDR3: CASSQGRMPDTGELFF. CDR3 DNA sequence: TGCGCCAGCAGCCAAGGGCGGATGCCGGACACCGGGGAGCTGTTTTTT.

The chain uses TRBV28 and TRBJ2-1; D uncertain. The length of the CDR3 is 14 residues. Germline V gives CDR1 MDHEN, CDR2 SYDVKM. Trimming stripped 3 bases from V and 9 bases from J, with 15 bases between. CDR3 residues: CASSFWAQSAEQFF. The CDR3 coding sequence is TGTGCCAGCAGTTTTTGGGCTCAGTCTGCTGAGCAGTTCTTC.

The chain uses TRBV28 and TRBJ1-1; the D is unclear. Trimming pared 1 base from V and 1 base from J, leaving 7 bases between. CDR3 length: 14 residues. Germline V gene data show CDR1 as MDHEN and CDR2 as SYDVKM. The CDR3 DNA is TGTGCCAGCAGTTTATTAGGAGAGAACACTGAAGCTTTCTTT. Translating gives CASSLLGENTEAFF.

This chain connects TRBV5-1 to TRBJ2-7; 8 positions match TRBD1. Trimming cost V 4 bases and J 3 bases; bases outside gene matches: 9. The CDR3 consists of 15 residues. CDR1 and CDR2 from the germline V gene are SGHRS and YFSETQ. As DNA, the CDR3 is TGCGCCAGCAGCGCCGGACAGGGCCCCTACTACGAGCAGTACTTC. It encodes CASSAGQGPYYEQYF.

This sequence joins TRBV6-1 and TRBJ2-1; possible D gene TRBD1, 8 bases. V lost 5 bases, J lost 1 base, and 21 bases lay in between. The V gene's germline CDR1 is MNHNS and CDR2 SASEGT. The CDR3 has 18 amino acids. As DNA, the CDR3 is TGTGCCAGCAGTCAAGGGCGAACAGGGGGGGCATCCTACAATGAGCAGTTCTTC. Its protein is CASSQGRTGGASYNEQFF.

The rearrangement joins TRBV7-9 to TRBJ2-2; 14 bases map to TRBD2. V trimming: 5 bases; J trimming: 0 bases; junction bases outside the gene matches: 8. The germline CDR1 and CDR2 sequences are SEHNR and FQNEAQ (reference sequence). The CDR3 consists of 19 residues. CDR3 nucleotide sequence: TGTGCCAGCAGCCCAGGGACTAGCGGGAGTGAGGCGAACACCGGGGAGCTGTTTTTT. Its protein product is CASSPGTSGSEANTGELFF. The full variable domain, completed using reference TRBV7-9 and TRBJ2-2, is DTGVSQNPRHKITKRGQNVTFRCDPISEHNRLYWYRQTLGQGPEFLTYFQNEAQLEKSRLLSDRFSAERPKGSFSTLEIQRTEQGDSAMYLCASSPGTSGSEANTGELFFGEGSRLTVL.

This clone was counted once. The DNA for the CDR3 is TGTGCCAGCAGTTACTTCGGGGGTCCTGAAGCTTTCTTT. Protein product: CASSYFGGPEAFF. This rearrangement joins TRBV6-5 to TRBJ1-1, with D maybe TRBD1 (5 bases). Germline CDR1 and CDR2: MNHEY and SVGAGI. Trimming took off 1 base at V and 6 bases at J, with 9 bases between the two ends. The CDR3 runs to 13 residues.

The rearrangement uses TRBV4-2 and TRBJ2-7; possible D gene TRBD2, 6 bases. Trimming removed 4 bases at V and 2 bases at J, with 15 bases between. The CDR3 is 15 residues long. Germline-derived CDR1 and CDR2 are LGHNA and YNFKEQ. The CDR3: CASSPTRLVAYEQYF. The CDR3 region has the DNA TGTGCCAGCAGCCCCACCAGACTAGTGGCCTACGAGCAGTACTTC.

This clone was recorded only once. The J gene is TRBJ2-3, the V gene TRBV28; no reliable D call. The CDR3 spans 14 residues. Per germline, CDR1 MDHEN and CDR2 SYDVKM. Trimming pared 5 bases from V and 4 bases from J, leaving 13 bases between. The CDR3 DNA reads TGTGCCAGCAGTCTTACCTTGGTCTCAGATACGCAGTATTTT. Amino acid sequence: CASSLTLVSDTQYF.

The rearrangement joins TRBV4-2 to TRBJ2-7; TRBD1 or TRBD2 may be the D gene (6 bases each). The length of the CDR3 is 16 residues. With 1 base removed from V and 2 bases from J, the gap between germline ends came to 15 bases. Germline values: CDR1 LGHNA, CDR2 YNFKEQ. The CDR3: CASSQAWAGEAYEQYF. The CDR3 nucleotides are TGTGCCAGCAGCCAAGCATGGGCAGGGGAGGCCTACGAGCAGTACTTC.

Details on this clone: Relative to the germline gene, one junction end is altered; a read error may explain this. As DNA, the CDR3 is TGTGCCGTAACAGGGAACACTAAAGCTTTCTTT. This encodes CAVTGNTKAFF. The rearrangement links TRBV5-4 to TRBJ1-1; D is possibly TRBD1 (6 bases). This CDR3 has 11 residues. Germline V gene lookup returns CDR1 SGHNT and CDR2 YYREEE (reference sequence).